This T cell receptor (beta chain) was recovered during a study of shared clonotypes between healthy human individuals. TCRdb keeps only in-frame clones here, not all; method: immunoSEQ multiplex PCR. The table records more than 1,200,000 clones, approximately 98.5% of them present only once. Germline trimming cut 6 bases from V and 8 bases from J; bases unmatched to any gene: 10. Germline CDR1 reads LNHNV; CDR2 reads YYDKDF (reference sequence). The CDR3 is 14 amino acids. The sequence was collected from a man aged 30-40 years in good health. Sequencing was done on a sample of naive CD4+ T cells sorted from blood. Subset indicated: CD45RA+ positively selected. The V gene is TRBV15, the J gene TRBJ1-3; 7 nucleotides match TRBD1. The CDR3 protein is CATSVGGRSDTIYF. CDR3 in DNA: TGTGCCACCAGTGTAGGGGGCCGGAGTGACACCATATATTTT. Using reference TRBV15 and TRBJ1-3 for the parts outside the CDR3, the full variable domain is DAMVIQNPRYQVTQFGKPVTLSCSQTLNHNVMYWYQQKSSQAPKLLFHYYDKDFNNEADTPDNFQSRRPNTSFCFLDIRSPGLGDTAMYLCATSVGGRSDTIYFGEGSWLTVV.